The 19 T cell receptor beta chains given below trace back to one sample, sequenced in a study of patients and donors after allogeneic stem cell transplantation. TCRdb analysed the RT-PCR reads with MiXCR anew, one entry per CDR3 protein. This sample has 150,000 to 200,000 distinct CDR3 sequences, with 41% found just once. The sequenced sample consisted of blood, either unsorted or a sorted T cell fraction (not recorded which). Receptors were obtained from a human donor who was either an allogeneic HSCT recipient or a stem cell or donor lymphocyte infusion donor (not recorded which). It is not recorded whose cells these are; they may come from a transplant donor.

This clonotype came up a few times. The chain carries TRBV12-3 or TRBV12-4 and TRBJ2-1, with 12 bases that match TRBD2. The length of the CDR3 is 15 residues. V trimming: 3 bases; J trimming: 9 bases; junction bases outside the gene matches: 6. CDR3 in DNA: TGTGCCAGCAGTTTGCTAGCGGGAGGGGGCAGTGAGCAGTTCTTC. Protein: CASSLLAGGGSEQFF.

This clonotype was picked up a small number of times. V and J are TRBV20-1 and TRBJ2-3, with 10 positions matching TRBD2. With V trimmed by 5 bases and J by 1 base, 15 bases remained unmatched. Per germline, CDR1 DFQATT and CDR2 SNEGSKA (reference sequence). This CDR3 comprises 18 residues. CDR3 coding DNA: TGCAGTGCTCCATTTAGCGGGGGGATGGTTTTTGGCACAGATACGCAGTATTTT. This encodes CSAPFSGGMVFGTDTQYF.

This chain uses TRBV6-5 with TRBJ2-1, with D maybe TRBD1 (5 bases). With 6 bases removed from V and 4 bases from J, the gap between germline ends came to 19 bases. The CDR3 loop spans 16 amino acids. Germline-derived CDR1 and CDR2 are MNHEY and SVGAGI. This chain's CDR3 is CASSTPPAGRYNEQFF. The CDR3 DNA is TGTGCCAGCAGCACTCCTCCGGCAGGGCGATACAATGAGCAGTTCTTC.

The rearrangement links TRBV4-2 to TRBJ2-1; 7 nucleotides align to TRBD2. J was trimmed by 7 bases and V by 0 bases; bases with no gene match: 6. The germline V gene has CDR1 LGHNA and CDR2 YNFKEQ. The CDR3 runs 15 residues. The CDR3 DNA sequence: TGTGCCAGCAGCCAAGATTGGACCGGGGGGAATGAGCAGTTCTTC. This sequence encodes CASSQDWTGGNEQFF.

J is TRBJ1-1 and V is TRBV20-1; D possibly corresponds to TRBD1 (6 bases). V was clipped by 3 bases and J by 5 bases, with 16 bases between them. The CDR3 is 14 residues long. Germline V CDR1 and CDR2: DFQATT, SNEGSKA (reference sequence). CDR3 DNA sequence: TGCAGTGCTAGGAACAGGGCTTCTCGGACTGAAGCTTTCTTT. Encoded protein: CSARNRASRTEAFF.

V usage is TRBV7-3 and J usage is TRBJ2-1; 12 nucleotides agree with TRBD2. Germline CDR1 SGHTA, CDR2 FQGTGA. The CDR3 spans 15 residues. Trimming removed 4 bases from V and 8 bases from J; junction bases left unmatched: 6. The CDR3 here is CASSSRLAGVHEQFF. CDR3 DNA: TGTGCCAGCAGCTCTAGACTAGCGGGAGTCCATGAGCAGTTCTTC.

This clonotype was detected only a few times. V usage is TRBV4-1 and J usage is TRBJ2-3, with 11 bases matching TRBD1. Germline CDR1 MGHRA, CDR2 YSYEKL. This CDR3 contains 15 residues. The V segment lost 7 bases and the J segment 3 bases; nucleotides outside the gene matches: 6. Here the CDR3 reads CASISGTGGTDTQYF. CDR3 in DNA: TGCGCCAGCATTTCCGGGACAGGGGGAACAGATACGCAGTATTTT.

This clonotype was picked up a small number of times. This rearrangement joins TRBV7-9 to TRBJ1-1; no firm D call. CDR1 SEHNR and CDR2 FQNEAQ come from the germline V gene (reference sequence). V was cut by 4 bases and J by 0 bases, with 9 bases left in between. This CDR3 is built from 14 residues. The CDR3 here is CASSSPPLNTEAFF. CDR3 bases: TGTGCCAGCAGCTCTCCCCCGTTGAACACTGAAGCTTTCTTT.

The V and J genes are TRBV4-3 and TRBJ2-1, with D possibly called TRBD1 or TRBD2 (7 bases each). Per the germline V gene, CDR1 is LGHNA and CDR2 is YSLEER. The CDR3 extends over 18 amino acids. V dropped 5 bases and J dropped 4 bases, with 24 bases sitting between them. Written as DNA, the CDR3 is TGCGCCAGCAGCAAACGCCCGAGGGGAGGGGGCGAATACAATGAGCAGTTCTTC. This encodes CASSKRPRGGGEYNEQFF.

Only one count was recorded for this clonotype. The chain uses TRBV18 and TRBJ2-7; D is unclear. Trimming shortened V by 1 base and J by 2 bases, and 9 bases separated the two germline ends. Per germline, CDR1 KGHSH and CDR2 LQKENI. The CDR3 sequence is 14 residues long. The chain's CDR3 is CASSPQWHTYEQYF. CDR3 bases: TGTGCCAGCTCACCACAGTGGCATACCTACGAGCAGTACTTC.

CDR3 coding DNA: TGTGCCAGCAGTTGGACGGTTAACTATGGCTACACCTTC. Translation: CASSWTVNYGYTF. The gene calls are TRBV12-3 or TRBV12-4 and TRBJ1-2; D unresolved. Trimming pared 4 bases from V and 1 base from J, leaving 7 bases between. The CDR3 is 13 residues long.

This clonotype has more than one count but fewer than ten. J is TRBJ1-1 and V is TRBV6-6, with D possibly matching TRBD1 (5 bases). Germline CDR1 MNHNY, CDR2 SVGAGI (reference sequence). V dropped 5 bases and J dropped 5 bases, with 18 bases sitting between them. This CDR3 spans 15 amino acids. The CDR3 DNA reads TGTGCCAGCAGTCAACCGAACAGGCGGGGAACTGAAGCTTTCTTT. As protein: CASSQPNRRGTEAFF.

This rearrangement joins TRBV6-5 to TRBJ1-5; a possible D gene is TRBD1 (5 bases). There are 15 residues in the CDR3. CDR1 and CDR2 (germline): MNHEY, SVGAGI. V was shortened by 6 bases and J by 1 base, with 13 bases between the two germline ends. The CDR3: CASRLAGLSNQPQHF. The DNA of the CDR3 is TGTGCCAGCAGACTGGCAGGGCTGAGCAATCAGCCCCAGCATTTT.

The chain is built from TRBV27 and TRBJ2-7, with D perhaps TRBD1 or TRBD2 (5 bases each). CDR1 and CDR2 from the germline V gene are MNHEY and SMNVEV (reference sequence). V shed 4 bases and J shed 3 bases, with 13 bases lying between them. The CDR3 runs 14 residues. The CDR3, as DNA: TGTGCCAGCAGTTACCCGGGACGGCTCTACGAGCAGTACTTC. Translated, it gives CASSYPGRLYEQYF.

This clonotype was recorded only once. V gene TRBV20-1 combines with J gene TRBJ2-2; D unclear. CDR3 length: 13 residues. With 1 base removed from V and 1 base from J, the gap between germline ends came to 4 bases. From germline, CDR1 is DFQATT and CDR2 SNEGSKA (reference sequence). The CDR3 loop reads CSARVVNTGELFF. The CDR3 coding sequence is TGCAGTGCTAGAGTCGTGAACACCGGGGAGCTGTTTTTT.

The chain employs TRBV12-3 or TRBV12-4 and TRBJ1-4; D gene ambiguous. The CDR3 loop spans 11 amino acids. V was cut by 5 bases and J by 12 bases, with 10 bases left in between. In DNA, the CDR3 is TGTGCCAGCAGTGTACGCACAGAACTGTTTTTT. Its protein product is CASSVRTELFF.

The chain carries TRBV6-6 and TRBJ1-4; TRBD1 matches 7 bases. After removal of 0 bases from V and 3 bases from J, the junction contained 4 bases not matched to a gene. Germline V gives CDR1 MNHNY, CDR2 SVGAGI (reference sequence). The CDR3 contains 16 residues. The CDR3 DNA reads TGTGCCAGCAGTTACTCCCGGCAGGGGGCTAATGAAAAACTGTTTTTT. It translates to CASSYSRQGANEKLFF.

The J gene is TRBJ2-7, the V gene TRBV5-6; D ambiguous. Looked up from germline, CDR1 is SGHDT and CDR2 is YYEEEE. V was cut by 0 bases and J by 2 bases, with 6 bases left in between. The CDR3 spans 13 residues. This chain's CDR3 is CASSLVGTYEQYF. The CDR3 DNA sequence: TGTGCCAGCAGCTTGGTCGGTACCTACGAGCAGTACTTC.

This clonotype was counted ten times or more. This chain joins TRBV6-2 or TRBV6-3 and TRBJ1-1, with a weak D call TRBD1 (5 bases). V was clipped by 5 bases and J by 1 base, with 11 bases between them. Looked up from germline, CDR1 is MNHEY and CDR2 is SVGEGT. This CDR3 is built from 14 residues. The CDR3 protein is CASSPSGQNTEAFF. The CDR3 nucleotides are TGTGCCAGCAGTCCCTCGGGGCAGAACACTGAAGCTTTCTTT.